These 10 T cell receptor beta chains share one sample of origin, sequenced in a study of blood T cell repertoires in COVID-19. Produced via immunoSEQ multiplex PCR; TCRdb's table is partial and in-frame only. The data show under 450,000 clones, about 80% seen once. The sequencing sample was made of peripheral blood. These receptors were taken from a human donor with acute or convalescent COVID-19. The donor label of this sample is uncertain.

The chain is built from TRBV5-6 and TRBJ1-5; TRBD1 matches at 8 bases. V was clipped by 0 bases and J by 0 bases; unmatched bases: 5. The CDR3 consists of 17 residues. Germline CDR1 SGHDT, CDR2 YYEEEE. The CDR3 DNA reads as TGTGCCAGCAGCTTGGGTTCAGGGGGCTATAGCAATCAGCCCCAGCATTTT. Its protein is CASSLGSGGYSNQPQHF.

The chain uses TRBV2 and TRBJ1-2, with no clear D. CDR1 is SNHLY, CDR2 FYNNEI, per germline. The ends were cut back, 7 bases at V and 2 bases at J, with 14 bases in the middle. The CDR3 contains 14 residues. CDR3 sequence reads: CASKSREGNYGYTF. As DNA, the CDR3 is TGTGCCAGCAAGTCGAGGGAGGGCAACTATGGCTACACCTTC.

The chain employs TRBV6-5 and TRBJ1-2; D remains unclear. The CDR3 runs 12 residues. Trimming took 6 bases from V and 4 from J, leaving 9 bases between them. Germline V gene lookup returns CDR1 MNHEY and CDR2 SVGAGI. The CDR3 nucleotides are TGTGCCAGCAGCCGCGGGTCCTATGGCTACACCTTC. Translating gives CASSRGSYGYTF.

The chain has TRBV28 and TRBJ2-7; 7 bases line up with TRBD2. Trimming removed 1 base from V and 4 bases from J; junction bases left unmatched: 4. Germline-derived CDR1 and CDR2 are MDHEN and SYDVKM. The CDR3 sequence is 14 residues long. The CDR3 DNA follows: TGTGCCAGCAGTTTATCAGCGGGGATTTACGAGCAGTACTTC. It translates to CASSLSAGIYEQYF.

V usage is TRBV19 and J usage is TRBJ1-2, with TRBD1 matching over 7 bases. Trimming removed 3 bases from V and 4 bases from J; junction bases left unmatched: 8. The CDR3 loop spans 15 amino acids. Germline assignment: CDR1 LNHDA and CDR2 SQIVND (reference sequence). The CDR3: CASSIYRGVVYGYTF. Here the CDR3 DNA reads TGTGCCAGTAGTATCTACAGGGGAGTTGTCTATGGCTACACCTTC.

The chain has TRBV4-1 and TRBJ2-7; D ambiguous. CDR3 length: 15 residues. V shed 1 base and J shed 3 bases, with 13 bases lying between them. Germline CDR1 reads MGHRA; CDR2 reads YSYEKL. The CDR3 DNA sequence: TGCGCCAGCAGCCAAGCACCAGACGGAGTCTACGAGCAGTACTTC. It is translated as CASSQAPDGVYEQYF.

Note on this clone: Other DNA sequences from this sample encode an identical CDR3 as well. The chain joins TRBV5-1 to TRBJ1-4; possibly TRBD1 for D (5 bases). The CDR3 covers 15 residues. Germline values: CDR1 SGHRS, CDR2 YFSETQ. V was shortened by 0 bases and J by 0 bases, with 6 bases between the two germline ends. DNA for the CDR3: TGCGCCAGCAGCTTGGTAGGGGCAACTAATGAAAAACTGTTTTTT. It yields the protein CASSLVGATNEKLFF.

Note on this clone: This specimen includes other DNA sequences encoding the same CDR3. The chain has TRBV5-1 and TRBJ1-3; 9 nucleotides agree with TRBD1. Trimming took 4 bases from V and 1 from J; bases not matched to a gene: 6. This CDR3 spans 16 amino acids. From germline, CDR1 is SGHRS and CDR2 YFSETQ. The CDR3 here is CASSLGQGESGNTIYF. In DNA form, the CDR3 reads TGCGCCAGCAGCCTGGGACAGGGAGAATCTGGAAACACCATATATTTT.

There are a few counts of this clone. The genes are TRBV29-1 and TRBJ2-7; 7 bases match TRBD1. In germline, CDR1 is SQVTM, CDR2 ANQGSEA. V dropped 8 bases and J dropped 2; count of bases not matched to a gene: 3. There are 11 residues in the CDR3. Here the CDR3 DNA reads TGCAGCCTGGGACAGCCCTACGAGCAGTACTTC. Translated, it gives CSLGQPYEQYF.

V is TRBV6-2 or TRBV6-3 and J is TRBJ2-1, with 8 bases matching TRBD1. The CDR3 is 16 amino acids. With V trimmed by 5 bases and J by 7 bases, 13 bases remained unmatched. The germline V gene has CDR1 MNHEY and CDR2 SVGEGT. CDR3 in amino acids: CASSKGGTGGQNEQFF. DNA of the CDR3: TGTGCCAGCAGTAAAGGGGGCACAGGGGGACAAAATGAGCAGTTCTTC.